The entry below describes one T cell receptor beta chain. Its antigen is unknown. Repertoires were generated with immunoSEQ multiplex PCR, while TCRdb's copy carries only in-frame clones and drops some. The sample has 100,000 to 150,000 clones, more than 70% seen once; the top ten hold less than 15%. The sample originates from a study of T cell responses to AZD1222 COVID-19 vaccine. Study observations and caveats: White British ancestry dominated among donors, who included more females, and clonal diversity was possibly underestimated. Regions 160-218 and 743-854 dominated among vaccine-associated CD4 TCRs spanning spike. Two doses of AZD1222 preceded a rise in Spike-specific TCR breadth and depth.

Germline trimming cut 5 bases from V and 4 bases from J; bases unmatched to any gene: 13. The CDR3 sequence is 16 residues long. Per the germline V gene, CDR1 is MNHEY and CDR2 is SMNVEV (reference sequence). The clonotype originates from an adult in good health. The starting material was peripheral blood, obtained on day 0 of AZD1222 vaccination. The chain carries TRBV27 and TRBJ1-1; 7 nucleotides line up with TRBD1. In DNA form, the CDR3 reads TGTGCCAGCAGTCCCTGGGGAGGGGGCCACGGCACTGAAGCTTTCTTT. Protein sequence: CASSPWGGGHGTEAFF.